This is a list of T cell receptor beta chains from one sample in a study of shared clonotypes between healthy human individuals. Here immunoSEQ multiplex PCR was the method, and the copy in TCRdb shows in-frame clones only, minus some. The sample has under 2,500,000 clones, 90% to 96% seen once. The sample taken for sequencing was naive CD4+ T cells sorted from blood. These TCRs come from a man between 18 and 35 years old in good health. CDR3s include the opening cysteine and the closing phenylalanine or tryptophan. A D gene is named only where the DNA matches it firmly. Part of the rows lack a size; the others show once, few, many or a class for expanded clones.

D,J,size,V,DNA,CDR3
TRBD1,TRBJ2-6,.,TRBV30,TGTGCCTATACAGGGGCTGGGGCCAACGTCCTGACTTTC,CAYTGAGANVLTF
TRBD1,TRBJ2-7,.,TRBV18,TGTGCCAGCTCCCTTCGGACAGGGGGCTACGAGCAGTACTTC,CASSLRTGGYEQYF
.,TRBJ1-3,.,TRBV29-1,TGCAGCGTTGAAGGCACTGGAAACACCATATATTTT,CSVEGTGNTIYF
.,TRBJ2-3,.,TRBV30,TGTGCCTGTAAACAGGGTTTGATCGATACGCAGTATTTT,CACKQGLIDTQYF
.,TRBJ2-5,.,TRBV5-1,TGCGCCAGCAGCTTGAGGTCCGGTAACCAAGAGACCCAGTACTTC,CASSLRSGNQETQYF
.,TRBJ1-2,.,TRBV7-6,TGTGCCAGCAGCTTAGCGTTGGCAGGGCGAGATGGCTACACCTTC,CASSLALAGRDGYTF
TRBD2,TRBJ2-4,.,TRBV4-1,TGCGCCAGCAGCCACCCACTAGCGGGATCCGCCAAAAACATTCAGTACTTC,CASSHPLAGSAKNIQYF
TRBD1,TRBJ1-2,.,TRBV29-1,TGCAGCGGTGACAGGGGCGGGTATGGCTACACCTTC,CSGDRGGYGYTF
.,TRBJ2-4,.,TRBV18,TGTGCCAGCTCACCACAATTGACGGGCCCCGGCATAGCCAAAAACATTCAGTACTTC,CASSPQLTGPGIAKNIQYF
.,TRBJ2-2,.,TRBV7-8,TGTGCCAGCAGCTCACTTCCCACCGGGGAGCTGTTTTTT,CASSSLPTGELFF
.,TRBJ2-5,.,TRBV2,TGTGCCAGCAGTGAGCAGGACATCCAAGAGACCCAGTACTTC,CASSEQDIQETQYF
.,TRBJ2-5,.,TRBV9,TGTGCCAGCAGCGTAGCTCTGGGAGAGACCCAGTACTTC,CASSVALGETQYF
.,TRBJ1-6,.,TRBV6-5,TGTGCCAGCAGTTACTCATCAGATTATAATTCACCCCTCCACTTT,CASSYSSDYNSPLHF
.,TRBJ2-3,.,TRBV9,TGTGCCAGCAGCGTATCTGGGCGGACAGATACGCAGTATTTT,CASSVSGRTDTQYF
TRBD2,TRBJ2-7,.,TRBV16,TGTGCCAGCAGCCAAGTCGGACTAGCGGGGGCCCTTTTC,CASSQVGLAGALF
.,TRBJ2-1,.,TRBV27,TGTGCCAGCCAGTTGTCAGGAGGGGGGAATGAGCAGTTCTTC,CASQLSGGGNEQFF
.,TRBJ1-4,.,TRBV5-1,TGCGCCAGCAGGTCTCAGGGTACTAATGAAAAACTGTTTTTT,CASRSQGTNEKLFF
.,TRBJ2-3,.,TRBV9,TGTGCCAGCAGCGTAGACGTAGGGTCCAAGTATTTT,CASSVDVGSKYF
TRBD1,TRBJ1-2,.,TRBV5-1,TGCGCCAGCAGCCGAGAGGGGACAGCGAACTATGGCTACACCTTC,CASSREGTANYGYTF
.,TRBJ1-1,.,TRBV7-3,TGTGCCAGCAGCTTCGGAGGGAACGCTGAAGCTTTCTTT,CASSFGGNAEAFF
.,TRBJ1-1,.,TRBV18,TGTGCCAGCTCCCCTCTTCTGGGGACTGAAGCTTTCTTT,CASSPLLGTEAFF
.,TRBJ1-3,few,TRBV7-2,TGTGCCAGCAGCACCCATCGGGGGTCAGGAAACACCATATATTTT,CASSTHRGSGNTIYF
TRBD2,TRBJ2-7,.,TRBV4-1,TGCGCCAGCAGCCAAGATCTGGCCTGGGAGGGCTCCGAGCAGTACTTC,CASSQDLAWEGSEQYF
TRBD2,TRBJ2-1,once,TRBV7-8,TGTGCCAGCAGGTCTCTGGGACTAGCGGTTAGGGGTAGGCAGTTCTTC,CASRSLGLAVRGRQFF